Included here is one TCR beta chain sequence, with context. Antigen: not known. The data stem from a study of cytomegalovirus exposure and HLA in healthy donors. Study as a whole: Earlier work reported approximately 100 million unique TCR beta sequences from 180 million or so T cells.

The PCR was carried out with 60 Vbeta primers and 13 Jbeta primers. The table came from immunoSEQ multiplex PCR; TCRdb's copy has only in-frame clones and leaves some out. This table has 150,000 or so clones, roughly four fifths appearing once. Study-wide results and limits: TCR beta sequences reportedly predicted most subjects' HLA-A and HLA-B alleles accurately. High specificity and sensitivity for cytomegalovirus status were reported for the classifier. Sequencing depth roughly uniform across donors was assumed in presence/absence analyses.

Per the germline V gene, CDR1 is SGHTA and CDR2 is FQGNSA. The CDR3 has 14 residues. V lost 5 bases, J lost 5 bases, and 6 bases stayed unmatched. This receptor was identified in a female donor in good health and CMV-seronegative. The chain employs TRBV7-2 and TRBJ1-1, with 9 bases that match TRBD1. The source material was PBMCs. CDR3: CASSIWTGATEAFF. In DNA form, the CDR3 reads TGTGCCAGCAGCATATGGACAGGGGCGACTGAAGCTTTCTTT.